Below are 9 T cell receptor beta chains sequenced from a single sample in a study of vaccination effects on CD4 cells after COVID-19. The repertoire was sequenced with immunoSEQ multiplex PCR; TCRdb's copy has only in-frame clones and lacks some. The sample includes around 25,000 clones, 76% of them seen just once. Prior to sequencing, the ViraFEST assay stimulated PBMC with viral peptide pools, which expanded the antigen-specific CD4+ T cells. Having been cultured for roughly 10 days, the cells underwent CD4+ T cell isolation. Vaccine recipients lacked prior SARS-CoV-2 infection and had negative nucleocapsid antibodies. Antigens of these TCRs are unknown. The source material was CD4+ T cells from PBMCs cultured with HCoV-NL63 spike peptides, sampled before COVID-19 vaccination. These receptors were collected from a human donor who received a COVID-19 vaccine.

The chain has TRBV20-1 and TRBJ2-3; D gene unclear. From germline, CDR1 is DFQATT and CDR2 SNEGSKA (reference sequence). CDR3 size: 10 residues. With 8 bases removed from V and 4 bases from J, the gap between germline ends came to 7 bases. In DNA form, the CDR3 reads TGCAGTCCCTGGGCAGATACGCAGTATTTT. Its protein product is CSPWADTQYF.

The rearrangement joins TRBV6-6 to TRBJ2-1; 7 bases agree with TRBD2. The CDR3 has 11 amino acids. CDR1 MNHNY and CDR2 SVGAGI come from the germline V gene (reference sequence). V shed 6 bases and J 9 bases; nucleotides not matched to a gene: 2. CDR3 in amino acids: CASSPGGEQFF. The CDR3 DNA reads as TGTGCCAGCAGCCCGGGGGGTGAGCAGTTCTTC.

This chain uses TRBV27 with TRBJ2-4, with TRBD2 identical over 10 bases. The V gene's germline CDR1 is MNHEY and CDR2 SMNVEV (reference sequence). The trim removed 4 bases at V and 0 bases at J, leaving 3 bases unmatched. The CDR3 has 16 amino acids. This CDR3 reads CASSSPSGRAKNIQYF. DNA for the CDR3: TGTGCCAGCAGTTCACCTAGCGGGAGAGCCAAAAACATTCAGTACTTC.

The CDR3: CASSEEGSGGNTQYF. CDR3 bases: TGTGCCAGCAGCGAAGAGGGTAGCGGGGGGAATACGCAGTATTTT. This chain uses TRBV6-4 with TRBJ2-3; 10 bases are shared with TRBD2. Trimming cost V 6 bases and J 7 bases; bases outside gene matches: 10. Germline V gene sequence: CDR1 MRHNA, CDR2 SNTAGT. This CDR3 region has 15 residues.

CDR3 residues: CASSQAMTGGITEAFF. The CDR3 region has the DNA TGTGCCAGCAGCCAAGCTATGACAGGGGGCATCACTGAAGCTTTCTTT. The rearrangement joins TRBV3-1 (or the pseudogene TRBV3-2) to TRBJ1-1, with 10 bases identical to TRBD1. J lost 4 bases, V lost 1 base, and 6 bases had no gene match. Germline CDR1 and CDR2: LGHDT and YNNKEL (reference sequence). The CDR3 runs 16 residues.

This chain connects TRBV5-6 to TRBJ2-5; a weak D match, TRBD2 (5 bases). CDR3 size: 16 residues. CDR1 and CDR2 (germline): SGHDT, YYEEEE. Trimming left V 0 bases short and J 1 base short, with 13 bases between. The CDR3 sequence is CASSLASRGFQETQYF. The CDR3 nucleotides are TGTGCCAGCAGCTTGGCCTCTCGAGGGTTCCAAGAGACCCAGTACTTC.

The CDR3 DNA is TGTGCCAGCAGCTTAGGTTGGGGCAGGGGGCATGGCTACACCTTC. The encoded protein is CASSLGWGRGHGYTF. The chain recombines TRBV7-2 with TRBJ1-2, with TRBD1 matching 8 bases. V gave up 1 base and J gave up 6 bases; unmatched junction bases: 7. Germline V gene data show CDR1 as SGHTA and CDR2 as FQGNSA. This CDR3 is 15 amino acids long.

CDR3 sequence reads: CASNPDIGLEQYF. CDR3 coding DNA: TGTGCCAGCAATCCGGACATAGGGTTGGAGCAGTACTTC. The chain carries TRBV6-5 and TRBJ2-7; maybe TRBD1 (5 bases). Germline loops: CDR1 MNHEY, CDR2 SVGAGI. CDR3 length equals 13 residues. V lost 7 bases and J 7 bases, leaving 17 bases between the germline ends.

V gene TRBV11-3 combines with J gene TRBJ2-3; TRBD1 might be the D (5 bases). This CDR3 has 16 residues. Germline V gene sequence: CDR1 SGHNT, CDR2 YENEEA. Trimming shortened V by 1 base and J by 0 bases, and 11 bases separated the two germline ends. The CDR3 coding sequence is TGTGCCAGCAGCTTAGCAGGGCGTGGTAGCACAGATACGCAGTATTTT. As protein: CASSLAGRGSTDTQYF.